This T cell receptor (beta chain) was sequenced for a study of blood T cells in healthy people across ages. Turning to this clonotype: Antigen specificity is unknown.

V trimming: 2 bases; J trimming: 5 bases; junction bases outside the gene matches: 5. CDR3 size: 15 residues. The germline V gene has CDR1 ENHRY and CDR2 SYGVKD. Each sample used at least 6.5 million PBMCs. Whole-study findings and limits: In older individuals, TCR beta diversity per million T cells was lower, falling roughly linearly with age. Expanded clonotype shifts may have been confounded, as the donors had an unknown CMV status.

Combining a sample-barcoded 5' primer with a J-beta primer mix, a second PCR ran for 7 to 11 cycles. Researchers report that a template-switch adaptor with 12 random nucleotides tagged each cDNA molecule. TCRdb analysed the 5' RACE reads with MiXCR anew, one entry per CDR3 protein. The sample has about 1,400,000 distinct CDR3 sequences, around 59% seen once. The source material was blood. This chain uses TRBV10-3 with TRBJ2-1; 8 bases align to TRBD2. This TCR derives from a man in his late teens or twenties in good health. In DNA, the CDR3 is TGTGCCATCAGTGAGCCGACTAGCGTCCACAATGAGCAGTTCTTC. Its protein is CAISEPTSVHNEQFF.